One and the same sample provided the 26 T cell receptor beta chains below, sequenced in a study of shared clonotypes between healthy human individuals. The data were produced by immunoSEQ multiplex PCR, yet TCRdb's version contains in-frame clones alone and is incomplete. The table records some 450,000 clones, approximately 77% of them present only once. Material: PBMCs. Source of these receptors: a woman in her 40s in good health. Some clones in this sample may be carry-over from other donors' samples.

Written as DNA, the CDR3 is TGTGCCAGCAGCTTTGGGGGAACTAATGAAAAACTGTTTTTT. This sequence encodes CASSFGGTNEKLFF. The chain couples TRBV5-4 to TRBJ1-4; weak D call: TRBD1 (5 bases). The CDR3 extends over 14 amino acids. V lost 2 bases and J 1 base, leaving 6 bases between the germline ends. Germline CDR1 and CDR2: SGHNT and YYREEE (reference sequence).

The chain couples TRBV29-1 to TRBJ2-3; 10 bases align to TRBD2. This CDR3 spans 13 amino acids. CDR1 is SQVTM, CDR2 ANQGSEA, per germline. V shed 6 bases and J 6 bases; nucleotides not matched to a gene: 6. The CDR3 DNA sequence: TGCAGCGTGAAGCGGGAGGGCCTGGATACGCAGTATTTT. Translating it yields CSVKREGLDTQYF.

The chain is built from TRBV4-2 and TRBJ2-1; 10 nucleotides align to TRBD2. With 0 bases clipped from V and 6 bases from J, the junction kept 5 bases outside the gene matches. This CDR3 contains 16 residues. Germline assignment: CDR1 LGHNA and CDR2 YNFKEQ. The CDR3 nucleotides are TGTGCCAGCAGCCAAGAGCTAGCGGGAGCTTCCAATGAGCAGTTCTTC. As protein: CASSQELAGASNEQFF.

This clone showed up just a few times. This same CDR3 is encoded by further DNA sequences in the sample. J is TRBJ2-4 and V is TRBV7-9; D is tentatively TRBD1 or TRBD2 (5 bases each). Germline V gene lookup returns CDR1 SEHNR and CDR2 FQNEAQ (reference sequence). V lost 4 bases, J lost 0 bases, and 7 bases lay in between. The CDR3 is made up of 14 amino acids. CDR3: CASSSGTAKNIQYF. CDR3 in DNA: TGTGCCAGCAGCTCCGGGACAGCCAAAAACATTCAGTACTTC. The full variable domain, completed using reference TRBV7-9 and TRBJ2-4, is DTGVSQNPRHKITKRGQNVTFRCDPISEHNRLYWYRQTLGQGPEFLTYFQNEAQLEKSRLLSDRFSAERPKGSFSTLEIQRTEQGDSAMYLCASSSGTAKNIQYFGAGTRLSVL.

This clone is a singleton in its sample. Here the CDR3 DNA reads TGTGCCAGCAGCTATCCCCCGGGACAGTACAATGAGCAGTTCTTC. As protein: CASSYPPGQYNEQFF. J is TRBJ2-1 and V is TRBV7-2, with 7 nucleotides matching TRBD1. This CDR3 comprises 15 residues. The germline V gene has CDR1 SGHTA and CDR2 FQGNSA. With V trimmed by 4 bases and J by 4 bases, 7 bases remained unmatched.

In regard to this clone: This probably arose from a read error, given a far larger clone one base away. Other DNA sequences from this sample encode an identical CDR3 as well. This chain links TRBV4-2 with TRBJ2-6; 7 bases line up with TRBD1. Germline trimming cut 6 bases from V and 0 bases from J; bases unmatched to any gene: 11. Germline CDR1 is LGHNA and CDR2 is YNFKEQ. This CDR3 contains 18 residues. CDR3 sequence: CASSVPGQLSSGANVLTF. The CDR3 DNA reads as TGTGCCAGCAGTGTACCGGGACAGCTTTCCTCTGGGGCCAACGTCCTGACTTTC.

In the case of this clone: Other DNA variants within this sample encode the same CDR3. The chain couples TRBV5-4 to TRBJ2-1, with 14 bases lining up with TRBD2. Per the germline V gene, CDR1 is SGHNT and CDR2 is YYREEE (reference sequence). J gave up 6 bases and V 4 bases, and 3 bases lay outside the gene matches. CDR3 length: 15 residues. The DNA for the CDR3 is TGTGCCAGCAGCCAGGGACTAGCGGGAGTCAATGAGCAGTTCTTC. Translated, it gives CASSQGLAGVNEQFF.

V and J are TRBV9 and TRBJ2-2, with D perhaps matching TRBD2 (5 bases). Per the germline V gene, CDR1 is SGDLS and CDR2 is YYNGEE. The CDR3 loop spans 14 amino acids. V gave up 0 bases and J gave up 7 bases, with 10 bases separating them. The CDR3 loop reads CASSVATEGGELFF. The CDR3 DNA follows: TGTGCCAGCAGCGTAGCCACTGAGGGCGGGGAGCTGTTTTTT. Drawing the rest from reference TRBV9 and TRBJ2-2, the complete variable domain is DSGVTQTPKHLITATGQRVTLRCSPRSGDLSVYWYQQSLDQGLQFLIQYYNGEERAKGNILERFSAQQFPDLHSELNLSSLELGDSALYFCASSVATEGGELFFGEGSRLTVL.

Regarding this clone: This likely reflects a read error, since a far larger clone is one base away. The gene calls are TRBV28 and TRBJ1-2; 8 bases fit TRBD1. Losses at the gene ends were 4 bases for V and 4 bases for J; bases not matched to a gene: 11. Germline V gene data show CDR1 as MDHEN and CDR2 as SYDVKM. The CDR3 is 16 residues long. The CDR3, as DNA: TGTGCCAGCAGTTCGTCCTCCCGGGGACAGGTCTATGGCTACACCTTC. As protein: CASSSSSRGQVYGYTF.

This clone was seen a few times. This chain connects TRBV7-9 to TRBJ1-1; no firm D call. V shed 8 bases and J shed 7 bases, with 14 bases lying between them. Germline V CDR1 and CDR2: SEHNR, FQNEAQ (reference sequence). This CDR3 spans 12 amino acids. CDR3: CASSLRPVEAFF. CDR3 nucleotide sequence: TGTGCCAGCTCCCTACGCCCGGTTGAAGCTTTCTTT.

This clone was counted a single time. A much larger clone sits a single nucleotide away, making a read error possible. Other DNA sequences in the sample encode the same CDR3. The chain has TRBV28 and TRBJ2-7, with 10 bases matching TRBD1. This CDR3 spans 14 amino acids. V trimming: 3 bases; J trimming: 2 bases; junction bases outside the gene matches: 1. In germline, CDR1 is MDHEN, CDR2 SYDVKM. The chain's CDR3 is CASSFGTGAYEQYF. The CDR3 coding sequence is TGTGCCAGCAGTTTTGGGACAGGGGCCTACGAGCAGTACTTC.

Details on this clone: Other DNA sequences in this sample translate to the same CDR3. The chain couples TRBV18 to TRBJ2-3; D unresolved. Germline V gene data show CDR1 as KGHSH and CDR2 as LQKENI. V lost 2 bases to trimming and J lost 0 bases, with 3 bases between them. This CDR3 has 13 residues. CDR3 DNA: TGTGCCAGCTCACCAGCCAGCACAGATACGCAGTATTTT. It specifies CASSPASTDTQYF.

The chain couples TRBV20-1 to TRBJ2-5; no definite D call. V lost 6 bases to trimming and J lost 3 bases, with 8 bases between them. The CDR3 runs to 11 residues. CDR1 and CDR2 from the germline V gene are DFQATT and SNEGSKA (reference sequence). The DNA for the CDR3 is TGCAGTGCGCTGAGGAAAGAGACCCAGTACTTC. It encodes CSALRKETQYF.

This clone came up once. The chain combines TRBV7-9 with TRBJ2-1; D remains unclear. The CDR3 runs to 13 residues. V dropped 4 bases and J dropped 3 bases, with 7 bases sitting between them. The germline V gene encodes CDR1 SEHNR and CDR2 FQNEAQ (reference sequence). The CDR3 loop is CASSSSGYNEQFF. CDR3 nucleotide sequence: TGTGCCAGCAGCTCGTCGGGCTACAATGAGCAGTTCTTC. Filled out from reference TRBV7-9 and TRBJ2-1, the complete variable domain reads DTGVSQNPRHKITKRGQNVTFRCDPISEHNRLYWYRQTLGQGPEFLTYFQNEAQLEKSRLLSDRFSAERPKGSFSTLEIQRTEQGDSAMYLCASSSSGYNEQFFGPGTRLTVL.

This clone appeared once. The V and J genes are TRBV29-1 and TRBJ1-4, with D hard to call. The V gene's germline CDR1 is SQVTM and CDR2 ANQGSEA. V gave up 2 bases and J gave up 2 bases, with 27 bases separating them. The CDR3 has 20 residues. The CDR3: CSVELPAGGLSCHTNEKLFF. DNA of the CDR3: TGCAGCGTTGAACTGCCTGCAGGCGGCCTTTCCTGTCACACTAATGAAAAACTGTTTTTT.

The sample holds a few counts of this clone. The chain has TRBV28 and TRBJ1-2, with TRBD1 as a possible D gene (6 bases). V lost 10 bases and J 3 bases, leaving 12 bases between the germline ends. Germline CDR1 and CDR2: MDHEN and SYDVKM. The CDR3 has 12 residues. The DNA of the CDR3 is TGTGCCATCCGGGAGGGGGACTATGGCTACACCTTC. Its translation is CAIREGDYGYTF.

This clone was detected a few times. CDR3 nucleotides: TGTGCCATCAGTGAACAGGCCTACAATGAGCAGTTCTTC. It is translated as CAISEQAYNEQFF. V is TRBV10-3 and J is TRBJ2-1, with D tentatively TRBD1 (5 bases). V lost 3 bases, J lost 2 bases, and 5 bases lay in between. The CDR3 totals 13 residues. Germline V lookup: CDR1 ENHRY, CDR2 SYGVKD.

To note about this clone: This sequence may be a read error, since a much larger clone differs from it by one base. The chain employs TRBV5-1 and TRBJ2-3, with 7 positions matching TRBD2. Germline CDR1 and CDR2: SGHRS and YFSETQ. The CDR3 runs 16 residues. Trimming at V came to 5 bases and at J to 2 bases, leaving 11 bases not matched to a gene. The CDR3 loop is CASRSRASGPTDTQYF. CDR3 sequence (DNA): TGCGCCAGCAGATCCAGGGCTAGCGGACCCACAGATACGCAGTATTTT.

This clone occurred a few times. A read error is likely here: a far larger clone is one base away. Because the CDR3 is missing its conserved closing phenylalanine or tryptophan, this is likely a read error. The V call is TRBV19, the J call TRBJ1-2; D ambiguous. V was pared by 4 bases and J by 4 bases, with 13 bases between. The CDR3 is made up of 14 amino acids. In germline, CDR1 is LNHDA, CDR2 SQIVND (reference sequence). The CDR3 protein is CASSTLKEFYGYTS. The CDR3 DNA follows: TGTGCCAGTAGTACCCTGAAGGAATTCTATGGCTACACCTCC.

V usage is TRBV7-2 and J usage is TRBJ2-1, with a weak D call TRBD2 (6 bases). Trimming removed 2 bases at V and 3 bases at J, with 8 bases between. Germline values: CDR1 SGHTA, CDR2 FQGNSA. The CDR3 length is 14 residues. The CDR3 region is CASSLRAGYNEQFF. The CDR3 nucleotides are TGTGCCAGCAGCTTACGAGCGGGCTACAATGAGCAGTTCTTC.

V usage is TRBV28 and J usage is TRBJ1-5, with unresolved D. CDR1 MDHEN and CDR2 SYDVKM come from the germline V gene. With 3 bases removed from V and 2 bases from J, the gap between germline ends came to 8 bases. The length of the CDR3 is 14 residues. The CDR3 DNA reads TGTGCCAGCAGTTTCGCGTCGGGCAATCAGCCCCAGCATTTT. Amino acid sequence: CASSFASGNQPQHF.

This clone was counted a single time. A far larger clone is only one base removed, so a read error is likely. The same CDR3 can be traced to other DNA sequences in this sample. The chain links TRBV5-1 to TRBJ1-3; no clear D gene. The germline gives CDR1 SGHRS, CDR2 YFSETQ. The CDR3 contains 11 residues. For the CDR3, the DNA is TGCGCCAGCAGCATAGGAAACACCATATATTTC. It encodes CASSIGNTIYF.

V gene TRBV9 combines with J gene TRBJ2-1; either TRBD1 or TRBD2 may supply D (5 bases each). This CDR3 is 13 amino acids long. Germline-derived CDR1 and CDR2 are SGDLS and YYNGEE. The germline V and J ends were trimmed by 0 bases and 8 bases, with 9 bases remaining between them. The CDR3 sequence is CASSVVSGHEQFF. The CDR3 DNA sequence: TGTGCCAGCAGCGTAGTTTCGGGGCATGAGCAGTTCTTC.

This clone occurred a few times. The V and J genes are TRBV9 and TRBJ2-5; 10 bases map to TRBD1. Germline CDR1 is SGDLS and CDR2 is YYNGEE. The J segment lost 4 bases and the V segment lost 4 bases, leaving 10 bases of the junction unmatched. The CDR3 covers 16 residues. The CDR3 DNA follows: TGTGCCAGCAGCCCCAGCGGGGGACAGGGGTCAGAGACCCAGTACTTC. It codes for CASSPSGGQGSETQYF.

The chain combines TRBV5-6 with TRBJ2-2, with a tentative D call TRBD2 (5 bases). CDR1 and CDR2 from the germline V gene are SGHDT and YYEEEE. The V and J ends lost 0 bases and 6 bases respectively, with 9 bases between them. The CDR3 totals 14 residues. As DNA, the CDR3 is TGTGCCAGCAGCTTGGGTGGGAGTGCCGGGGAGCTGTTTTTT. This gives the protein CASSLGGSAGELFF.

Comments on this clone: A far larger clone is only one base removed, so a read error is likely. The CDR3 spells CAWGPGVGANEQYF. The CDR3 DNA follows: TGTGCCTGGGGTCCAGGGGTAGGGGCGAACGAGCAGTACTTC. The rearrangement joins TRBV30 to TRBJ2-7, with a possible D match to TRBD1 (6 bases). CDR3 length: 14 amino acids. Germline V gene data show CDR1 as GTSNPN and CDR2 as SVGIG (reference sequence). The V gene lost 5 bases and the J gene lost 5 bases, with 19 bases spanning the gap.